Below, 20 T cell receptor beta chains from the same sample are listed, as sequenced in a study of blood T cell repertoires in COVID-19. The method was immunoSEQ multiplex PCR; TCRdb's version includes in-frame clones alone and lacks a portion of them. The table includes about 15,000 clones, about 80% detected once. Source material: peripheral blood. The receptors here all came from a man between 65 and 85 years old with acute or convalescent COVID-19.

This rearrangement joins TRBV7-2 to TRBJ2-7; tentative D call: TRBD2 (7 bases). Looked up from germline, CDR1 is SGHTA and CDR2 is FQGNSA. Deletions cut 0 bases from V and 5 bases from J, with 11 bases between. The CDR3 extends over 14 amino acids. CDR3: CASSLAGGPDEQYF. CDR3 nucleotides: TGTGCCAGCAGCTTAGCGGGGGGGCCAGACGAGCAGTACTTC.

J is TRBJ2-2 and V is TRBV30; possible D gene TRBD2, 5 bases. Trimming stripped 0 bases from V and 2 bases from J, with 10 bases between. Germline V gene sequence: CDR1 GTSNPN, CDR2 SVGIG (reference sequence). CDR3 length: 15 amino acids. In nucleotides, the CDR3 is TGTGCCTGGAGTGTAGAGCCTAGCAACACCGGGGAGCTGTTTTTT. This codes for CAWSVEPSNTGELFF.

The genes are TRBV6-5 and TRBJ2-2; 9 bases match TRBD1. CDR1 MNHEY and CDR2 SVGAGI come from the germline V gene. V shed 2 bases and J 5 bases; nucleotides not matched to a gene: 3. The length of the CDR3 is 15 residues. The chain's CDR3 is CASSYGTGQTGELFF. CDR3 DNA sequence: TGTGCCAGCAGTTACGGGACAGGGCAAACCGGGGAGCTGTTTTTT.

The gene calls are TRBV19 and TRBJ2-1; a weak D match, TRBD1 (6 bases). The CDR3 contains 13 residues. V was pared by 6 bases and J by 4 bases, with 10 bases between. Per germline, CDR1 LNHDA and CDR2 SQIVND (reference sequence). CDR3 nucleotides: TGTGCCAGTAGGACACAGGGTTACAATGAGCAGTTCTTC. This encodes CASRTQGYNEQFF.

The chain joins TRBV7-9 to TRBJ2-3; TRBD2 agrees at 7 bases. Germline values: CDR1 SEHNR, CDR2 FQNEAQ (reference sequence). This CDR3 has 15 amino acids. Trimming took 3 bases from V and 3 from J; bases not matched to a gene: 6. The CDR3 DNA reads TGTGCCAGCAGCTTTGGGGGGACTACGACAGATACGCAGTATTTT. It translates to CASSFGGTTTDTQYF.

The DNA of the CDR3 is TGTGCCAGCAGCTTGGTAGAAGAAGGCTACACCTTC. This translates into CASSLVEEGYTF. This chain joins TRBV5-4 and TRBJ1-2; D not resolved. This CDR3 has 12 amino acids. Germline lookup yields CDR1 SGHNT and CDR2 YYREEE (reference sequence). V lost 0 bases and J lost 8, with 8 bases in between.

The chain recombines TRBV5-4 with TRBJ1-1; tentative D call: TRBD1 (6 bases). Looked up from germline, CDR1 is SGHNT and CDR2 is YYREEE (reference sequence). The CDR3 totals 15 residues. Between the trimmed V and J ends, which lost 0 bases and 5 bases, there was a span of 14 bases. The CDR3 region has the DNA TGTGCCAGCAGCTTGGTTCTCGGACAGATAACTGAAGCTTTCTTT. Its translation is CASSLVLGQITEAFF.

This clone showed up just once. This chain joins TRBV25-1 and TRBJ2-3, with 8 bases aligning to TRBD2. The CDR3 has 16 residues. The germline gives CDR1 MGHDK, CDR2 SYGVNS. V shed 3 bases, J shed 7 bases, and the junction held 12 bases outside the gene matches. CDR3 sequence: CASSEPAGEAMNTQYF. CDR3 bases: TGTGCCAGCAGTGAGCCAGCGGGGGAGGCCATGAATACGCAGTATTTT.

The chain combines TRBV6-5 with TRBJ2-2; maybe TRBD2 (6 bases). The V end was cut by 6 bases, the J end by 2 bases, with 10 bases between. The CDR3 extends over 14 amino acids. CDR1 is MNHEY and CDR2 is SVGAGI in the germline V gene. The CDR3 DNA reads as TGTGCCAGCAGGAGTAGCGGCAACACCGGGGAGCTGTTTTTT. Translation: CASRSSGNTGELFF.

The chain links TRBV6-1 to TRBJ2-3; tentative D call: TRBD1 (6 bases). Germline CDR1 is MNHNS and CDR2 is SASEGT. Trimming took off 3 bases at V and 6 bases at J, with 10 bases between the two ends. This CDR3 region has 13 residues. The CDR3 nucleotides read TGTGCCAGCAGTGATTGGGGGCGGGATACGCAGTATTTT. Its translation: CASSDWGRDTQYF.

This chain joins TRBV18 and TRBJ1-5; tentatively, D is TRBD1 (5 bases). CDR3 length: 18 residues. CDR1 is KGHSH, CDR2 LQKENI, per germline. The V end was cut by 0 bases, the J end by 0 bases, with 15 bases between. The CDR3 sequence is CASSPPAAAGYSNQPQHF. The CDR3 DNA reads as TGTGCCAGCTCACCACCGGCGGCAGCAGGGTATAGCAATCAGCCCCAGCATTTT.

This clone was picked up one time. The chain couples TRBV6-5 to TRBJ2-2; D possibly corresponds to TRBD1 (6 bases). Trimming shortened V by 6 bases and J by 1 base, and 12 bases separated the two germline ends. The CDR3 length is 15 residues. CDR1 is MNHEY and CDR2 is SVGAGI in the germline V gene. CDR3 nucleotide sequence: TGTGCCAGCAGGCGGACAGTTTGGAACACCGGGGAGCTGTTTTTT. Translating gives CASRRTVWNTGELFF.

V and J are TRBV11-2 and TRBJ2-5; TRBD2 might be the D (6 bases). The CDR3 has 16 amino acids. Germline CDR1 reads SGHAT; CDR2 reads FQNNGV. For the CDR3, the DNA is TGTGCAAGCGGGTATTCGGCGAGGAGGGGTGTGGAGACCCAGTACTTC. Its protein is CASGYSARRGVETQYF.

This chain connects TRBV19 to TRBJ2-2; 7 bases align to TRBD1. Unmatched junction bases numbered 8, after V lost 6 bases and J lost 4 bases. Germline V CDR1 and CDR2: LNHDA, SQIVND (reference sequence). The CDR3 spans 15 residues. The CDR3, as DNA: TGTGCCAGTAGACCGGCAGGGGGATCCACCGGGGAGCTGTTTTTT. This gives the protein CASRPAGGSTGELFF.

The rearrangement uses TRBV24-1 and TRBJ2-1, with D hard to call. Germline V lookup: CDR1 KGHDR, CDR2 SFDVKD. This CDR3 has 13 residues. V lost 5 bases, J lost 5 bases, and 9 bases lay in between. In DNA, the CDR3 is TGTGCCACCAGTGGGGCTCGCCACAATGAGCAGTTCTTC. Amino acid sequence: CATSGARHNEQFF.

V and J are TRBV5-8 and TRBJ2-1, with a weak D call TRBD2 (5 bases). Germline lookup yields CDR1 SGHTS and CDR2 YDEGEE. CDR3 size: 18 residues. The V gene lost 0 bases and the J gene lost 1 base, with 17 bases spanning the gap. The CDR3 sequence is CASSLAVWVAHSYNEQFF. CDR3 DNA sequence: TGTGCCAGCAGCTTGGCCGTGTGGGTAGCGCATTCCTACAATGAGCAGTTCTTC. The entire variable domain, with the rest obtained from reference TRBV5-8 and TRBJ2-1, is as follows: EAGVTQSPTHLIKTRGQQATLRCSPISGHTSVYWYQQALGLGLQFLLWYDEGEERNRGNFPPRFSGRQFPNYSSELNVNALELEDSALYLCASSLAVWVAHSYNEQFFGPGTRLTVL.

CDR3 coding DNA: TGTGCCAGCAGCCCCGGGACAACTAACTATGGCTACACCTTC. Translating gives CASSPGTTNYGYTF. The chain joins TRBV5-5 to TRBJ1-2; D is possibly TRBD1 (6 bases). V was trimmed by 4 bases and J by 0 bases, leaving 10 bases between them. The CDR3 is made up of 14 amino acids. The V gene's germline CDR1 is SGHKS and CDR2 YYEKEE (reference sequence).

This chain uses TRBV6-2 or TRBV6-3 with TRBJ1-2; tentatively, D is TRBD1 (6 bases). This CDR3 region has 15 residues. V lost 2 bases, J lost 3 bases, and 13 bases lay in between. Germline-derived CDR1 and CDR2 are MNHEY and SVGEGT. The CDR3, as DNA: TGTGCCAGCAGTTACAGGAGCAAGGGGGACTATGGCTACACCTTC. It translates to CASSYRSKGDYGYTF.

The rearrangement uses TRBV19 and TRBJ2-3, with D perhaps matching TRBD2 (5 bases). CDR1 LNHDA and CDR2 SQIVND come from the germline V gene (reference sequence). This CDR3 has 11 amino acids. V lost 6 bases to trimming and J lost 14 bases, with 15 bases between them. CDR3 DNA sequence: TGTGCCAGTAGAAGGACTTCCCTTATGTATTTT. This translates into CASRRTSLMYF.

In this sample, this clone is medium-sized. The chain employs TRBV28 and TRBJ2-7; 8 nucleotides match TRBD1. There are 13 residues in the CDR3. The trim removed 10 bases at V and 5 bases at J, leaving 10 bases unmatched. Germline V gene data show CDR1 as MDHEN and CDR2 as SYDVKM. The CDR3: CATGGQGSHEQYF. The CDR3 nucleotides read TGTGCCACCGGAGGACAGGGATCCCACGAGCAGTACTTC.